These 30 T cell receptor beta chains were sequenced from one sample in a study of T cell responses to AZD1222 COVID-19 vaccine. Sequencing was performed with immunoSEQ multiplex PCR; in TCRdb, only in-frame clones are kept and a portion is missing. The data hold 120,000 or so clones, with around 87% observed a single time. Material: peripheral blood, obtained on day 0 of AZD1222 vaccination. These receptors all stem from an adult in good health.

V is TRBV15 and J is TRBJ2-1, with TRBD2 matching 12 bases. The trim removed 1 base at V and 4 bases at J, leaving 5 bases unmatched. CDR1 is LNHNV and CDR2 is YYDKDF in the germline V gene (reference sequence). This CDR3 contains 17 residues. CDR3 amino acids: CATSRGGTSGSYNEQFF. The CDR3 DNA follows: TGTGCCACCAGCAGAGGCGGGACTAGCGGGTCTTACAATGAGCAGTTCTTC.

This chain connects TRBV12-3 or TRBV12-4 to TRBJ2-7; the match to TRBD2 covers 7 bases. The CDR3 contains 12 residues. The trim removed 6 bases at V and 6 bases at J, leaving 5 bases unmatched. The CDR3 DNA reads as TGTGCCAGCAGCCCTTCGGGGGGCGAGCAGTACTTC. Encoded protein: CASSPSGGEQYF.

This rearrangement joins TRBV5-1 to TRBJ2-1; 11 nucleotides agree with TRBD2. Germline CDR1 and CDR2: SGHRS and YFSETQ. The ends lost 5 bases at V and 4 bases at J; junction bases unmatched: 5. The CDR3 loop spans 15 amino acids. The chain's CDR3 is CASSWTSGPYNEQFF. The DNA of the CDR3 is TGCGCCAGCAGTTGGACTAGCGGGCCGTACAATGAGCAGTTCTTC.

The chain recombines TRBV27 with TRBJ2-3; perhaps TRBD2 as D (5 bases). Trimming cost V 5 bases and J 4 bases, with 22 bases left between them. The CDR3 is 17 residues long. CDR1 and CDR2 (germline): MNHEY, SMNVEV (reference sequence). CDR3 loop: CASSPTPPLAGADTQYF. The CDR3 bases are TGTGCCAGCAGTCCTACCCCTCCCTTGGCGGGTGCAGATACGCAGTATTTT.

A few counts support this clone. The V gene is TRBV30, the J gene TRBJ1-1, with D perhaps TRBD1 (5 bases). Trimming took 2 bases from V and 1 from J, leaving 14 bases between them. CDR1 and CDR2 (germline): GTSNPN, SVGIG (reference sequence). The CDR3 contains 15 residues. CDR3 amino acids: CAWSPSLGTNTEAFF. In DNA form, the CDR3 reads TGTGCCTGGAGTCCCTCGTTAGGGACGAACACTGAAGCTTTCTTT.

This clone was detected only a few times. The chain has TRBV5-1 and TRBJ2-2; D call uncertain. The CDR3 spans 16 residues. The germline V gene encodes CDR1 SGHRS and CDR2 YFSETQ. Trimming stripped 1 base from V and 5 bases from J, with 15 bases between. This chain's CDR3 is CASSLQATKGTGELFF. CDR3 coding DNA: TGCGCCAGCAGCTTGCAAGCCACCAAAGGGACCGGGGAGCTGTTTTTT.

The chain employs TRBV6-5 and TRBJ2-2, with 8 bases fitting TRBD1. V shed 6 bases and J 5 bases; nucleotides not matched to a gene: 8. Germline lookup yields CDR1 MNHEY and CDR2 SVGAGI. This CDR3 region has 15 residues. CDR3 amino acids: CASREGQVRTGELFF. The CDR3 nucleotides are TGTGCCAGCAGAGAGGGACAGGTTAGAACCGGGGAGCTGTTTTTT.

V is TRBV7-9 and J is TRBJ2-3; TRBD2 might be the D (5 bases). The CDR3 sequence is 14 residues long. CDR1 SEHNR and CDR2 FQNEAQ come from the germline V gene (reference sequence). Between the trimmed V and J ends, which lost 3 bases and 0 bases, there was a span of 7 bases. The chain's CDR3 is CASSFPGSTDTQYF. The CDR3 DNA reads TGTGCCAGCAGCTTCCCGGGGAGCACAGATACGCAGTATTTT.

The chain uses TRBV27 and TRBJ2-7; TRBD1 aligns across 10 bases. Trimming took 6 bases from V and 5 from J; bases not matched to a gene: 7. The CDR3 runs to 14 residues. Looked up from germline, CDR1 is MNHEY and CDR2 is SMNVEV (reference sequence). The CDR3 here is CASRGQGIFNEQYF. The CDR3 DNA sequence: TGTGCCAGCAGGGGACAGGGGATATTCAACGAGCAGTACTTC.

The chain is built from TRBV28 and TRBJ2-3, with D maybe TRBD1 (5 bases). Trimming pared 1 base from V and 3 bases from J, leaving 11 bases between. The CDR3 loop spans 15 amino acids. CDR1 is MDHEN, CDR2 SYDVKM, per germline. CDR3 in DNA: TGTGCCAGCAGTTTATTTGATGGGGCAACAGATACGCAGTATTTT. Residues: CASSLFDGATDTQYF.

The genes are TRBV5-1 and TRBJ2-3; tentatively, D is TRBD2 (7 bases). The V gene lost 0 bases and the J gene lost 1 base, with 12 bases spanning the gap. The CDR3 spans 16 residues. The germline gives CDR1 SGHRS, CDR2 YFSETQ. The CDR3 DNA is TGCGCCAGCAGCTTGGCGGGGGGCCCCGGCACAGATACGCAGTATTTT. Translated, it gives CASSLAGGPGTDTQYF.

V and J are TRBV18 and TRBJ2-5; D is perhaps TRBD1 (6 bases). Per germline, CDR1 KGHSH and CDR2 LQKENI. Trimming pared 8 bases from V and 7 bases from J, leaving 17 bases between. CDR3 size: 13 residues. The CDR3 DNA reads as TGTGCCAGCGCCGTGGGGGCTGGAGGGACCCAGTACTTC. Its protein product is CASAVGAGGTQYF.

This rearrangement joins TRBV5-1 to TRBJ2-1, with 13 bases that match TRBD2. Germline CDR1 SGHRS, CDR2 YFSETQ. CDR3 length: 17 residues. Trimming cost V 2 bases and J 2 bases; bases outside gene matches: 4. CDR3 in DNA: TGCGCCAGCAGCTTCGGACTAGCGGGAGATGCCTACAATGAGCAGTTCTTC. Protein: CASSFGLAGDAYNEQFF.

V usage is TRBV11-2 and J usage is TRBJ2-3; TRBD2 aligns across 9 bases. J lost 5 bases, V lost 6 bases, and 12 bases had no gene match. Germline values: CDR1 SGHAT, CDR2 FQNNGV. This CDR3 contains 16 residues. The CDR3 loop is CASRRGAGGREDTQYF. The CDR3 region has the DNA TGTGCCAGCAGGAGAGGAGCGGGAGGACGGGAAGATACGCAGTATTTT.

The chain recombines TRBV5-1 with TRBJ1-6; 10 positions match TRBD1. Unmatched junction bases numbered 8, after V lost 4 bases and J lost 7 bases. CDR3 length: 16 amino acids. Germline CDR1 SGHRS, CDR2 YFSETQ. The CDR3 DNA is TGCGCCAGCAGCACCGGCGGACAGGGGGGGAATTCACCCCTCCACTTT. Protein sequence: CASSTGGQGGNSPLHF.

This rearrangement joins TRBV11-3 to TRBJ2-1; D may be TRBD2 (5 bases). CDR3 length: 15 residues. The germline V gene encodes CDR1 SGHNT and CDR2 YENEEA. V was shortened by 4 bases and J by 8 bases, with 18 bases between the two germline ends. The chain's CDR3 is CASSSRGSALDEQFF. DNA for the CDR3: TGTGCCAGCAGCTCTCGGGGTTCAGCCCTTGATGAGCAGTTCTTC.

The gene calls are TRBV29-1 and TRBJ2-6; 7 bases are a match to TRBD1. Germline lookup yields CDR1 SQVTM and CDR2 ANQGSEA. The CDR3 sequence is 17 residues long. Trimming at V came to 3 bases and at J to 0 bases, leaving 8 bases not matched to a gene. Here the CDR3 DNA reads TGCAGCGTTGATGGGGCAGGGGGAGACTCTGGGGCCAACGTCCTGACTTTC. The encoded protein is CSVDGAGGDSGANVLTF. The full variable domain, in which reference TRBV29-1 and TRBJ2-6 provide the parts outside the CDR3, is SAVISQKPSRDICQRGTSLTIQCQVDSQVTMMFWYRQQPGQSLTLIATANQGSEATYESGFVIDKFPISRPNLTFSTLTVSNMSPEDSSIYLCSVDGAGGDSGANVLTFGAGSRLTVL.

The chain couples TRBV19 to TRBJ1-1, with D unclear. Germline V CDR1 and CDR2: LNHDA, SQIVND (reference sequence). V was trimmed by 5 bases and J by 0 bases, leaving 10 bases between them. There are 14 residues in the CDR3. In DNA form, the CDR3 reads TGTGCCAGTAGTTCAATGAGATTGAACACTGAAGCTTTCTTT. Translated: CASSSMRLNTEAFF.

There are a few counts of this clone. CDR3 sequence (DNA): TGCGCCAGCAAAAACCTACAGGGGACTGAAGCTTTCTTT. It is translated as CASKNLQGTEAFF. The J gene is TRBJ1-1, the V gene TRBV5-1, with TRBD1 matching 7 bases. Per the germline V gene, CDR1 is SGHRS and CDR2 is YFSETQ. The ends lost 6 bases at V and 5 bases at J; junction bases unmatched: 7. This CDR3 spans 13 amino acids.

The chain combines TRBV11-2 with TRBJ2-1; tentatively, D is TRBD1 (5 bases). The ends were cut back, 1 base at V and 7 bases at J, with 14 bases in the middle. CDR1 is SGHAT and CDR2 is FQNNGV in the germline V gene. The CDR3 totals 15 residues. CDR3 amino acids: CASSLVGRVENEQFF. CDR3 nucleotides: TGTGCCAGCAGCTTAGTCGGCAGGGTAGAGAATGAGCAGTTCTTC.

V usage is TRBV27 and J usage is TRBJ2-1; D tentatively reads TRBD1 or TRBD2 (5 bases each). CDR1 is MNHEY and CDR2 is SMNVEV in the germline V gene (reference sequence). Trimming took 3 bases from V and 5 from J, leaving 14 bases between them. The CDR3 length is 15 residues. Written as DNA, the CDR3 is TGTGCCAGCAGTTTCCACAGAGGGGTAGACAATGAGCAGTTCTTC. It specifies CASSFHRGVDNEQFF.

This chain links TRBV4-1 with TRBJ1-5, with D maybe TRBD1 (5 bases). Trimming removed 4 bases at V and 9 bases at J, with 16 bases between. The CDR3 loop spans 14 amino acids. Germline values: CDR1 MGHRA, CDR2 YSYEKL. The CDR3, as DNA: TGCGCCAGCAGCCCTATACACGGGGGAAGGCCCCAGCATTTT. It codes for CASSPIHGGRPQHF.

This chain uses TRBV27 with TRBJ2-3; D not resolved. Germline CDR1 reads MNHEY; CDR2 reads SMNVEV (reference sequence). Trimming left V 7 bases short and J 2 bases short, with 1 base between. This CDR3 comprises 10 residues. The CDR3 here is CASNTDTQYF. CDR3 nucleotides: TGTGCCAGCAACACAGATACGCAGTATTTT.

The chain joins TRBV13 to TRBJ2-1, with D perhaps matching TRBD2 (5 bases). Trimming removed 5 bases at V and 5 bases at J, with 19 bases between. CDR3 size: 16 residues. Germline CDR1 PRHDT, CDR2 FYEKMQ (reference sequence). In DNA, the CDR3 is TGTGCCAGCAGCGCCCGGCCCCTAGCAACCCACAATGAGCAGTTCTTC. It yields the protein CASSARPLATHNEQFF.

The genes are TRBV6-5 and TRBJ1-2; 7 bases are shared with TRBD1. Per the germline V gene, CDR1 is MNHEY and CDR2 is SVGAGI. V gave up 1 base and J gave up 6 bases; unmatched junction bases: 2. CDR3 length: 13 amino acids. Here the CDR3 DNA reads TGTGCCAGCAGTTACTTGCAGGGGGATGGCTACACCTTC. Encoded protein: CASSYLQGDGYTF.

The table lists this clone with a few counts. The V call is TRBV6-5, the J call TRBJ2-1; a weak D match, TRBD2 (6 bases). From germline, CDR1 is MNHEY and CDR2 SVGAGI. Trimming removed 11 bases from V and 1 base from J, with 15 bases in between. The CDR3 totals 14 residues. The CDR3: CAGPGLESYNEQFF. The CDR3 nucleotides read TGTGCCGGCCCGGGACTCGAGTCCTACAATGAGCAGTTCTTC.

The chain combines TRBV30 with TRBJ2-7; a possible D gene is TRBD2 (6 bases). V was pared by 5 bases and J by 2 bases, with 13 bases between. Germline V lookup: CDR1 GTSNPN, CDR2 SVGIG (reference sequence). This CDR3 region has 13 residues. CDR3 sequence: CAWGGSRTYEQYF. CDR3 DNA sequence: TGTGCCTGGGGGGGGAGCCGAACCTACGAGCAGTACTTC.

This clone was counted a single time. V is TRBV5-1 and J is TRBJ2-2; D may match TRBD1 or TRBD2 (5 bases each). The CDR3 spans 10 residues. CDR1 SGHRS and CDR2 YFSETQ come from the germline V gene. V dropped 7 bases and J dropped 9 bases, with 7 bases sitting between them. CDR3 loop: CASGDRELFF. The CDR3 bases are TGCGCCAGCGGGGACCGGGAGCTGTTTTTT.

This chain uses TRBV7-8 with TRBJ1-2; TRBD1 matches at 9 bases. With 4 bases clipped from V and 8 bases from J, the junction kept 8 bases outside the gene matches. Per germline, CDR1 SGHVS and CDR2 FQNEAQ. The CDR3 totals 14 residues. The CDR3 sequence: CASSWGTGQKGYTF. For the CDR3, the DNA is TGTGCCAGCAGCTGGGGGACAGGGCAGAAAGGCTACACCTTC.

The chain has TRBV6-5 and TRBJ2-1; TRBD2 might be the D (5 bases). This CDR3 contains 11 residues. The germline CDR1 and CDR2 sequences are MNHEY and SVGAGI. With 2 bases removed from V and 9 bases from J, the gap between germline ends came to 5 bases. The CDR3 nucleotides are TGTGCCAGCAGTTACGGAGGTGAGCAGTTCTTC. It yields the protein CASSYGGEQFF.